The 18 T cell receptor beta chains below were found in one sample sequenced in a study of identical twins. Each CDR3 protein is one row after TCRdb ran MiXCR on the 5' RACE reads. This repertoire shows around 280,000 distinct CDR3 sequences, roughly 8.6% found once; its top ten account for more than 2%. The same data also contributed to another study, on yellow fever vaccine responses in identical twins.

The sample taken for sequencing was memory (CD45RO+) T cells sorted from blood. The receptor set was obtained from a woman aged 18 to 35 in good health.

The chain couples TRBV5-1 to TRBJ2-2, with a weak D call TRBD2 (6 bases). Trimming stripped 0 bases from V and 7 bases from J, with 13 bases between. This CDR3 has 15 residues. The germline V gene encodes CDR1 SGHRS and CDR2 YFSETQ. CDR3 DNA sequence: TGCGCCAGCAGCTTGGTCGGAGGGGTAAACGGGGAGCTGTTTTTT. Protein product: CASSLVGGVNGELFF. The whole variable domain, remainder taken from reference TRBV5-1 and TRBJ2-2, is KAGVTQTPRYLIKTRGQQVTLSCSPISGHRSVSWYQQTPGQGLQFLFEYFSETQRNKGNFPGRFSGRQFSNSRSEMNVSTLELGDSALYLCASSLVGGVNGELFFGEGSRLTVL.

This clonotype was counted at least ten times. The V gene is TRBV6-1, the J gene TRBJ1-2; D might be TRBD1 (5 bases). This CDR3 is 15 amino acids long. V was clipped by 4 bases and J by 5 bases, with 17 bases between them. Germline V lookup: CDR1 MNHNS, CDR2 SASEGT. The CDR3 bases are TGTGCCAGCAGTGCAGGTCGGGGGGGGAAGTATGGCTACACCTTC. Protein: CASSAGRGGKYGYTF.

This clonotype appeared many times. The CDR3 region is CASSLALGGGSYNEQFF. CDR3 sequence (DNA): TGTGCCAGCAGCTTAGCACTAGGGGGGGGAAGTTACAATGAGCAGTTCTTC. The genes are TRBV7-2 and TRBJ2-1; a possible D gene is TRBD2 (7 bases). Trimming took off 0 bases at V and 4 bases at J, with 16 bases between the two ends. Looked up from germline, CDR1 is SGHTA and CDR2 is FQGNSA. This CDR3 region has 17 residues.

In this sample, this clonotype turned up many times. This chain connects TRBV20-1 to TRBJ1-2; D unclear. Germline V gives CDR1 DFQATT, CDR2 SNEGSKA (reference sequence). Between the trimmed V and J ends, which lost 5 bases and 4 bases, there was a span of 14 bases. The CDR3 extends over 13 amino acids. CDR3 region: CSAFREAGYGYTF. CDR3 sequence (DNA): TGCAGTGCTTTTAGAGAGGCAGGCTATGGCTACACCTTC.

This clonotype has more than one count but fewer than ten. V is TRBV2 and J is TRBJ1-1; 9 bases are a match to TRBD1. This CDR3 is 16 amino acids long. V gave up 6 bases and J gave up 0 bases; unmatched junction bases: 8. Germline loops: CDR1 SNHLY, CDR2 FYNNEI. CDR3 DNA: TGTGCCAGCAGCAGGACAGGGGTGGGGCTGAACACTGAAGCTTTCTTT. Its protein product is CASSRTGVGLNTEAFF.

In this sample, this clonotype turned up many times. V usage is TRBV10-3 and J usage is TRBJ2-7; perhaps TRBD2 as D (6 bases). Trimming stripped 3 bases from V and 0 bases from J, with 9 bases between. This CDR3 region has 14 residues. Per the germline V gene, CDR1 is ENHRY and CDR2 is SYGVKD. The CDR3 DNA follows: TGTGCCATCAGTGAAAGACTAGACTCCTACGAGCAGTACTTC. Translation gives CAISERLDSYEQYF.

This clonotype showed up just a few times. This chain uses TRBV7-2 with TRBJ2-4, with no clear D. The CDR3 consists of 16 residues. CDR1 and CDR2 (germline): SGHTA, FQGNSA. V was clipped by 5 bases and J by 0 bases, with 14 bases between them. The CDR3 here is CASSPSRLVAKNIQYF. For the CDR3, the DNA is TGTGCCAGCAGCCCAAGCCGGTTGGTAGCCAAAAACATTCAGTACTTC.

This clonotype came up a few times. The V and J genes are TRBV10-3 and TRBJ2-2; D is undetermined. Deletions cut 2 bases from V and 0 bases from J, with 13 bases between. CDR3 size: 17 residues. Germline V gene lookup returns CDR1 ENHRY and CDR2 SYGVKD. This CDR3 is CAISEPTLKANTGELFF. In DNA form, the CDR3 reads TGTGCCATCAGTGAGCCAACTCTTAAAGCGAACACCGGGGAGCTGTTTTTT.

This clonotype appeared once. The junction differs from germline at one of its ends, possibly a read error. J is TRBJ1-6 and V is TRBV5-1, with 8 bases fitting TRBD1. CDR3 length: 16 amino acids. CDR1 and CDR2 (germline): SGHRS, YFSETQ. The CDR3 sequence is CASSPSGGQGGSPPHF. The CDR3 DNA follows: TGCGCCAGCAGCCCATCCGGCGGACAGGGTGGTTCACCCCCCCACTTT.

Only a few counts were recorded for this clonotype. V usage is TRBV20-1 and J usage is TRBJ1-1; D may be TRBD1 (6 bases). Germline V gene data show CDR1 as DFQATT and CDR2 as SNEGSKA (reference sequence). V was clipped by 0 bases and J by 1 base, with 21 bases between them. This CDR3 region has 18 residues. Written as DNA, the CDR3 is TGCAGTGCTAGAGAGGCGCTACAGGGTCGTAAGGGGAACACTGAAGCTTTCTTT. Translation gives CSAREALQGRKGNTEAFF.

This sequence joins TRBV19 and TRBJ2-1, with 10 bases aligning to TRBD1. CDR1 LNHDA and CDR2 SQIVND come from the germline V gene (reference sequence). CDR3 length: 16 amino acids. V lost 1 base and J lost 1; bases outside the gene matches: 1. The CDR3 protein is CASSIGTGGSYNEQFF. In nucleotides, the CDR3 is TGTGCCAGTAGTATAGGGACAGGGGGTTCCTACAATGAGCAGTTCTTC. Supplemented by reference TRBV19 and TRBJ2-1, the full variable domain reads DGGITQSPKYLFRKEGQNVTLSCEQNLNHDAMYWYRQDPGQGLRLIYYSQIVNDFQKGDIAEGYSVSREKKESFPLTVTSAQKNPTAFYLCASSIGTGGSYNEQFFGPGTRLTVL.

The chain joins TRBV12-3 or TRBV12-4 to TRBJ1-2, with no clear D. V was shortened by 4 bases and J by 8 bases, with 17 bases between the two germline ends. The CDR3 is 14 residues long. The CDR3 DNA follows: TGTGCCAGCAGTTCGAGGGAAAAGGCGATCGGCTACACCTTC. Translated: CASSSREKAIGYTF.

This clonotype came up a few times. The rearrangement uses TRBV11-3 and TRBJ2-1, with TRBD2 matching 11 bases. The CDR3 consists of 16 residues. Trimming removed 5 bases from V and 3 bases from J; junction bases left unmatched: 6. Germline-derived CDR1 and CDR2 are SGHNT and YENEEA. CDR3 bases: TGTGCCAGCAGCAAATCCGGGACTAGCGGCTACAATGAGCAGTTCTTC. It specifies CASSKSGTSGYNEQFF.

This clonotype showed up many times. The V and J genes are TRBV28 and TRBJ2-1, with 8 bases lining up with TRBD1. V lost 5 bases, J lost 0 bases, and 6 bases stayed unmatched. Germline V gene lookup returns CDR1 MDHEN and CDR2 SYDVKM. The CDR3 runs 16 residues. CDR3 protein: CASSNNRGVSYNEQFF. CDR3 bases: TGTGCCAGCAGTAACAACAGGGGGGTCTCCTACAATGAGCAGTTCTTC. The whole variable domain, filled in from reference TRBV28 and TRBJ2-1, reads DVKVTQSSRYLVKRTGEKVFLECVQDMDHENMFWYRQDPGLGLRLIYFSYDVKMKEKGDIPEGYSVSREKKERFSLILESASTNQTSMYLCASSNNRGVSYNEQFFGPGTRLTVL.

Many counts were recorded for this clonotype. The J gene is TRBJ2-1, the V gene TRBV14; possibly TRBD2 for D (6 bases). V lost 1 base and J lost 2, with 9 bases in between. The CDR3 extends over 15 amino acids. CDR1 SGHDN and CDR2 FVKESK come from the germline V gene. CDR3 loop: CASSQGERAYNEQFF. The CDR3 DNA follows: TGTGCCAGCAGCCAAGGCGAGCGGGCCTACAATGAGCAGTTCTTC. Based on the CDR3 plus reference TRBV14 and TRBJ2-1, the full variable domain is EAGVTQFPSHSVIEKGQTVTLRCDPISGHDNLYWYRRVMGKEIKFLLHFVKESKQDESGMPNNRFLAERTGGTYSTLKVQPAELEDSGVYFCASSQGERAYNEQFFGPGTRLTVL.

This clonotype was seen only a few times. The CDR3 DNA reads TGTGCCAGCAGCGAAACCGGGACAGGGACCAATCAGCCCCAGCATTTT. This encodes CASSETGTGTNQPQHF. The rearrangement joins TRBV5-5 to TRBJ1-5, with TRBD1 matching 9 bases. The germline V gene has CDR1 SGHKS and CDR2 YYEKEE (reference sequence). Losses at the gene ends were 4 bases for V and 3 bases for J; bases not matched to a gene: 8. This CDR3 has 16 amino acids.

This clonotype was detected only a few times. This sequence joins TRBV12-3 or TRBV12-4 and TRBJ2-1; TRBD2 matches at 13 bases. The CDR3 is made up of 13 amino acids. Trimming took 7 bases from V and 12 from J; bases not matched to a gene: 6. The DNA for the CDR3 is TGTGCCAGCAAGAGGACTAGCGGGAGCTGGCAGTTCTTC. It codes for CASKRTSGSWQFF.

This clonotype was counted a few times. This chain uses TRBV27 with TRBJ2-3; 12 nucleotides agree with TRBD2. The V gene's germline CDR1 is MNHEY and CDR2 SMNVEV (reference sequence). This CDR3 has 17 residues. J gave up 6 bases and V 6 bases, and 13 bases lay outside the gene matches. CDR3 residues: CASSRRTSGDQRDTQYF. CDR3 bases: TGTGCCAGCAGCCGGCGGACTAGCGGGGACCAGAGGGATACGCAGTATTTT.